This TCR beta chain was recovered during a study of cytomegalovirus exposure and HLA in healthy donors. Overall study findings and caveats: The authors enumerated 150 to 200 TCR beta chains as linked to cytomegalovirus. Later analysis associated a missense DCLRE1C variant with TCR beta V- and J-gene trimming.

The V gene's germline CDR1 is WNHNN and CDR2 SYGVQD (reference sequence). Trimming removed 3 bases at V and 9 bases at J, with 9 bases between. There are 13 residues in the CDR3. Concerning this clone itself: As yet, its antigen is unknown.

This PCR relied on a set of 60 Vbeta primers and 13 Jbeta primers. The repertoire was sequenced with immunoSEQ multiplex PCR; TCRdb's copy has only in-frame clones and lacks some. The sample includes 150,000 to 200,000 clones, around 72% seen only once; the top ten take 1.1% to 1.5%. The sequenced sample was PBMCs. The sequence derives from a man in his fifties in good health and CMV-seronegative. The V gene is TRBV10-1, the J gene TRBJ1-6; D is ambiguous. The CDR3 protein is CASSDDRGSPLHF. CDR3 coding DNA: TGCGCCAGCAGTGACGACCGGGGTTCACCCCTCCACTTT.